These 15 T cell receptor beta chains were sequenced from one sample in a study of T cells in Graves' hyperthyroidism and ophthalmopathy (dated by TCRdb to between 2018 and 2021). Library creation used multiplex PCR. Sequencing took place on an Illumina HiSeq 2000. The TCR beta CDR3 regions were amplified from RNA transcripts. The first round of RT-PCR for the TCR CDR3 was performed with the HTBI primer set and the Qiagen OneStep RT-PCR kit. TCRdb redid the processing of the public reads, applying fastp at Q25 and MiXCR, and retained in-frame beta chains. Rows are unified per CDR3 protein, each entry keeping the most common DNA and genes. Recorded for this sample are about 300,000 distinct CDR3 sequences; approximately 19% of them occurred a single time. About 40% of the sample is held by the ten biggest clonotypes. The sample comprised blood. The receptors originated from a man aged 50 to 59 with Graves' ophthalmopathy.

This clonotype occurred many times. The chain carries TRBV29-1 and TRBJ2-3, with D possibly matching TRBD2 (6 bases). Trimming removed 2 bases from V and 5 bases from J, with 11 bases in between. The V gene's germline CDR1 is SQVTM and CDR2 ANQGSEA. This CDR3 spans 13 amino acids. The CDR3 loop reads CSVEWRGGDTQYF. The CDR3 nucleotides are TGCAGCGTTGAATGGCGGGGCGGAGATACGCAGTATTTT.

At least ten counts were recorded for this clonotype. V gene TRBV20-1 combines with J gene TRBJ2-7, with 7 bases matching TRBD2. Per germline, CDR1 DFQATT and CDR2 SNEGSKA (reference sequence). This CDR3 contains 14 residues. J lost 2 bases, V lost 5 bases, and 9 bases had no gene match. The CDR3 sequence: CSALPGGNPYEQYF. CDR3 nucleotides: TGCAGTGCTCTCCCCGGGGGGAACCCCTACGAGCAGTACTTC.

The genes are TRBV3-1 and TRBJ2-1, with 10 positions matching TRBD2. The V gene end was trimmed by 4 bases and the J gene end by 4 bases; junction bases not matched to a gene: 7. CDR1 and CDR2 (germline): LGHDT, YNNKEL (reference sequence). The CDR3 is made up of 16 amino acids. CDR3 amino acids: CASSRPRLAGYNEQFF. The CDR3 DNA reads as TGTGCCAGCAGCCGGCCCCGACTAGCGGGTTACAATGAGCAGTTCTTC.

The rearrangement joins TRBV20-1 to TRBJ2-3, with a tentative D call TRBD2 (6 bases). The CDR3 is 14 amino acids. The ends were cut back, 1 base at V and 1 base at J, with 9 bases in the middle. The germline gives CDR1 DFQATT, CDR2 SNEGSKA (reference sequence). The CDR3, as DNA: TGCAGTGCTAGAGGGGACTTACGCACAGATACGCAGTATTTT. It codes for CSARGDLRTDTQYF.

In this sample, this clonotype turned up a few times. DNA of the CDR3: TGTGCCACCAGTGATTCCGGACGGCTGAGCTCCTACGAGCAGTACTTC. Translation: CATSDSGRLSSYEQYF. The V gene is TRBV24-1, the J gene TRBJ2-7, with no clear D. In germline, CDR1 is KGHDR, CDR2 SFDVKD. The ends were cut back, 2 bases at V and 0 bases at J, with 13 bases in the middle. The CDR3 consists of 16 residues.

The chain combines TRBV4-1 with TRBJ2-7; D is ambiguous. CDR3 length equals 11 residues. Germline CDR1 is MGHRA and CDR2 is YSYEKL. The ends were cut back, 11 bases at V and 8 bases at J, with 16 bases in the middle. The CDR3 nucleotides read TGCGCCGGCCAGATCGTTCGGCAGCAGTACTTC. This codes for CAGQIVRQQYF.

This sequence joins TRBV7-2 and TRBJ2-7; D perhaps matches TRBD2 (6 bases). V lost 5 bases, J lost 2 bases, and 16 bases lay in between. CDR3 length: 15 residues. CDR1 is SGHTA, CDR2 FQGNSA, per germline. CDR3 protein: CASSPNPSVTYEQYF. The CDR3 bases are TGTGCCAGCAGCCCAAACCCTAGCGTAACCTACGAGCAGTACTTC.

This clonotype was seen ten or more times. The rearrangement links TRBV14 to TRBJ2-1, with D possibly matching TRBD2 (6 bases). The CDR3 loop spans 15 amino acids. CDR1 SGHDN and CDR2 FVKESK come from the germline V gene. V shed 5 bases and J shed 5 bases, with 16 bases lying between them. CDR3 coding DNA: TGTGCCAGCAGCTTACTAGGAGGGCCCAACAATGAGCAGTTCTTC. As protein: CASSLLGGPNNEQFF.

This clonotype was seen ten or more times. The chain combines TRBV30 with TRBJ1-2; D remains ambiguous. This CDR3 has 13 amino acids. Deletions cut 2 bases from V and 2 bases from J, with 9 bases between. Germline CDR1 reads GTSNPN; CDR2 reads SVGIG (reference sequence). For the CDR3, the DNA is TGTGCCTGGAGTCAGGCAAGGAACTATGGCTACACCTTC. This sequence encodes CAWSQARNYGYTF.

This clonotype was recorded at least ten times. V is TRBV3-1 and J is TRBJ1-2; D gene unclear. Trimming took 0 bases from V and 8 from J, leaving 10 bases between them. The germline V gene has CDR1 LGHDT and CDR2 YNNKEL (reference sequence). The CDR3 is 13 residues long. The CDR3 sequence is CASSQDPGWGYTF. Written as DNA, the CDR3 is TGTGCCAGCAGCCAAGACCCAGGATGGGGCTACACCTTC.

The chain uses TRBV15 and TRBJ1-1; perhaps TRBD1 as D (5 bases). The CDR3 spans 14 residues. Germline V gives CDR1 LNHNV, CDR2 YYDKDF (reference sequence). The V end was cut by 1 base, the J end by 1 base, with 7 bases between. The DNA for the CDR3 is TGTGCCACCAGCAGAGGGGGGGGGAACACTGAAGCTTTCTTT. Residues: CATSRGGGNTEAFF.

Remarks on this clonotype: The junction does not match germline at one end; this may be a read error. The CDR3 DNA sequence: TGCACCAGCAGCTTGTCAGGATCTTATGGCTACACCTTC. It encodes CTSSLSGSYGYTF. This chain links TRBV5-1 with TRBJ1-2, with D hard to call. The germline V gene encodes CDR1 SGHRS and CDR2 YFSETQ. The CDR3 totals 13 residues.

This clonotype was seen many times. The chain recombines TRBV20-1 with TRBJ1-4; D possibly corresponds to TRBD1 (5 bases). CDR3 length equals 14 residues. Germline-derived CDR1 and CDR2 are DFQATT and SNEGSKA (reference sequence). Between the trimmed V and J ends, which lost 6 bases and 0 bases, there was a span of 11 bases. The CDR3 nucleotides are TGCAGTGCCCAGAGGGGATCAACTAATGAAAAACTGTTTTTT. Translating it yields CSAQRGSTNEKLFF.

This clonotype has a count of ten or more. V usage is TRBV27 and J usage is TRBJ1-5; 8 bases fit TRBD1. Trimming removed 7 bases from V and 4 bases from J; junction bases left unmatched: 9. This CDR3 region has 15 residues. Per the germline V gene, CDR1 is MNHEY and CDR2 is SMNVEV (reference sequence). CDR3 protein: CASKGAGQANQPQHF. The DNA for the CDR3 is TGTGCCAGCAAGGGGGCGGGACAGGCTAATCAGCCCCAGCATTTT.

This clonotype appeared a few times. J is TRBJ2-1 and V is TRBV7-8, with D perhaps TRBD1 (5 bases). From germline, CDR1 is SGHVS and CDR2 FQNEAQ. The CDR3 spans 16 residues. The germline V and J ends were trimmed by 1 base and 0 bases, with 10 bases remaining between them. The CDR3 protein is CASSLGGARSYNEQFF. Written as DNA, the CDR3 is TGTGCCAGCAGCTTAGGGGGCGCCCGCTCCTACAATGAGCAGTTCTTC.